The TCR beta chain described here comes from a study of cytomegalovirus exposure and HLA in healthy donors. Study-level points and caveats: Within the data, a cluster of highly shared sequence variants was likely a sequencing artifact. As a later analysis revealed, most CMV-associated TCR beta chains appeared HLA-restricted. It has been reported that TCR beta sequences accurately predicted the HLA-A and HLA-B alleles of most subjects.

This clone was counted a single time. Antigen specificity is unknown. 60 Vbeta and 13 Jbeta primers were used in PCR. Clones were sequenced by immunoSEQ multiplex PCR, and TCRdb holds only the in-frame ones, with some missing. This table has 98,000 or so clones, approximately 78% appearing once. The V and J ends lost 5 bases and 2 bases, in that order; junction bases with no gene match: 4. The CDR3 totals 14 residues. Looked up from germline, CDR1 is MDHEN and CDR2 is SYDVKM. The sample taken for sequencing was PBMCs. The chain uses TRBV28 and TRBJ1-1, with 8 bases matching TRBD1. The receptor was derived from a woman between 40 and 55 years old in good health and CMV-seronegative. The DNA for the CDR3 is TGTGCCAGCAGTCGGACAGGGATTAACACTGAAGCTTTCTTT. Translated, it gives CASSRTGINTEAFF.